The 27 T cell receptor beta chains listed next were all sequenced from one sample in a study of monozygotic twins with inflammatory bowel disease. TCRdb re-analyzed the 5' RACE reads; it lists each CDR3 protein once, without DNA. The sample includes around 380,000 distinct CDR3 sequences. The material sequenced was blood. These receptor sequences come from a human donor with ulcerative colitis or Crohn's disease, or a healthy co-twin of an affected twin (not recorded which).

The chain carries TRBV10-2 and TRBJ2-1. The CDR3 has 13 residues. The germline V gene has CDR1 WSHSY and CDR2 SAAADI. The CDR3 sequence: CASSENSYNEQFF.

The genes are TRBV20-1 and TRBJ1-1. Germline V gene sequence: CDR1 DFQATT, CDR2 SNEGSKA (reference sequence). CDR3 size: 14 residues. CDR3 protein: CSASQPTGNTEAFF.

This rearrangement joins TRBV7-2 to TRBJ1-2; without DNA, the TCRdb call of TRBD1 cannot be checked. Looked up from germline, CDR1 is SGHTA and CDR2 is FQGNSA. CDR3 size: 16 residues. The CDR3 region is CASSLRSGQGFYGYTF.

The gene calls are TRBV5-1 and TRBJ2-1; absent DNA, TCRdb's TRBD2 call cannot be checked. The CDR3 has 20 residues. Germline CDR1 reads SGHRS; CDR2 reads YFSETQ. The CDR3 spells CASSFRGPTGTSGQEGEQFF.

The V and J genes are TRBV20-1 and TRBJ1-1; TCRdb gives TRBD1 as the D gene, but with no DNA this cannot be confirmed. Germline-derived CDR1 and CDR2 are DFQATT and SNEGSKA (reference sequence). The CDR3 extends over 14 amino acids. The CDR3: CSARDMGSQTEAFF.

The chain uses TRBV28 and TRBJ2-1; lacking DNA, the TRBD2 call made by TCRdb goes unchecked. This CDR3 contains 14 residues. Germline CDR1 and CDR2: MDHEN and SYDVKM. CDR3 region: CASSPGLAWRGQFF. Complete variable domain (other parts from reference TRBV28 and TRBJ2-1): DVKVTQSSRYLVKRTGEKVFLECVQDMDHENMFWYRQDPGLGLRLIYFSYDVKMKEKGDIPEGYSVSREKKERFSLILESASTNQTSMYLCASSPGLAWRGQFFGPGTRLTVL.

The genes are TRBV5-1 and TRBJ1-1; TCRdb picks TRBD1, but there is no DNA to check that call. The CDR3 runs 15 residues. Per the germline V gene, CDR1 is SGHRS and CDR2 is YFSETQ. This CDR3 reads CASSPPGGAHTEAFF.

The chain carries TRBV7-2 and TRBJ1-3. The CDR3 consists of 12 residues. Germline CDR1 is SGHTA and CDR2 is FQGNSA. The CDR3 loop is CASSWTGNTIYF.

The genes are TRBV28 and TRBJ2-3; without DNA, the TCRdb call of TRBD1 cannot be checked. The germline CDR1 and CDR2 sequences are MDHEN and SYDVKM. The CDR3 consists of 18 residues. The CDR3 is CASSYGTSSWRGTDTQYF.

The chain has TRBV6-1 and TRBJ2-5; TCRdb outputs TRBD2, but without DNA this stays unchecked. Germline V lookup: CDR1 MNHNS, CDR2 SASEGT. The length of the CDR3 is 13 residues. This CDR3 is CATRIASQETQYF.

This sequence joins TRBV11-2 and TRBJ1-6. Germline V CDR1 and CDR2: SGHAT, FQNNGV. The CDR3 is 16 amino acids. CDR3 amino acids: CASSPFVSSYNSPLHF.

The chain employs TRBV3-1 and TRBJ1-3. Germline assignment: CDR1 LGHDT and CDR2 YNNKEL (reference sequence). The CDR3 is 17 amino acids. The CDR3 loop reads CASSPSLHRSAGNTIYF.

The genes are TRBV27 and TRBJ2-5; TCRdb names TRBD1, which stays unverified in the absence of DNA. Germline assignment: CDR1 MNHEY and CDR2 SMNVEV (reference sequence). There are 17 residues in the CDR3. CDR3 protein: CASSLSRPGTPQETQYF.

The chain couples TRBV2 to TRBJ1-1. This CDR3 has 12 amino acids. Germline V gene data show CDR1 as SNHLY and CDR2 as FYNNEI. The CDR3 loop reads CASSGGIYEAFF.

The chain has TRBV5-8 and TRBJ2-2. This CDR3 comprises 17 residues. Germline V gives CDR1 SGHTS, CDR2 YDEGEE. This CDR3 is CASSATWGFLNTGELFF.

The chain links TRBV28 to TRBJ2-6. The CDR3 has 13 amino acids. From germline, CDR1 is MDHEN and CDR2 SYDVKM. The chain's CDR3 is CATRTSGANVLTF.

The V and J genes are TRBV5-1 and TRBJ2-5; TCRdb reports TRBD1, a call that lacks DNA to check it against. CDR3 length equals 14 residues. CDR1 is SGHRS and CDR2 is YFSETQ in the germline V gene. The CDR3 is CASKTGTAQETQYF.

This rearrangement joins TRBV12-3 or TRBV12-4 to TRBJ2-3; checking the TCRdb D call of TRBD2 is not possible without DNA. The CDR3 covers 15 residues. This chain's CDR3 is CASSDPSGSTDTQYF.

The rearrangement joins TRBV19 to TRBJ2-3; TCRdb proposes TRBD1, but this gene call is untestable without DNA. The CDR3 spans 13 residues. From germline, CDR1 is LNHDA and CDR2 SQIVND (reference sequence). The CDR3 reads CASTSGAMDTQYF.

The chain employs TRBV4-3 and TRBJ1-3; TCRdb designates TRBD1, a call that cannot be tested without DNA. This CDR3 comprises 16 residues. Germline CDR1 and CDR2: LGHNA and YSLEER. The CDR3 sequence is CASSQDWGQFADTIYF.

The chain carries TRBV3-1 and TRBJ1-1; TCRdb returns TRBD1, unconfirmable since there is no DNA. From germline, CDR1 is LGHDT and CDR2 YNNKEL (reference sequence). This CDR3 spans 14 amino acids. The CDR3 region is CASSQTGGGTEAFF.

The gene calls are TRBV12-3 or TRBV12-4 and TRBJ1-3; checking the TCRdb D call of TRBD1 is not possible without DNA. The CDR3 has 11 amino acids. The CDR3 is CASSDRVAIYF.

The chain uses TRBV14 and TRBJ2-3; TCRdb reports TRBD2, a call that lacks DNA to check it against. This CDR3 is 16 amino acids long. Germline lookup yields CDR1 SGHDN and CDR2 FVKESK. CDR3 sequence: CASSQKVSSLADTQYF. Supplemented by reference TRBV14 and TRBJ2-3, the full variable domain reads EAGVTQFPSHSVIEKGQTVTLRCDPISGHDNLYWYRRVMGKEIKFLLHFVKESKQDESGMPNNRFLAERTGGTYSTLKVQPAELEDSGVYFCASSQKVSSLADTQYFGPGTRLTVL.

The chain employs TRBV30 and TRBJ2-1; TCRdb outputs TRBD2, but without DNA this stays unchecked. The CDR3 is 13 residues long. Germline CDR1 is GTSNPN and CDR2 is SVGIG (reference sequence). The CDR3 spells CAWRWSSGNEQFF.

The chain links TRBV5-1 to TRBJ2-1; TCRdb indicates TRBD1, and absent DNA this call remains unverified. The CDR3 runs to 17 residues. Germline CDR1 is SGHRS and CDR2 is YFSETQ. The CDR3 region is CASSLVATGGTYNEQFF.

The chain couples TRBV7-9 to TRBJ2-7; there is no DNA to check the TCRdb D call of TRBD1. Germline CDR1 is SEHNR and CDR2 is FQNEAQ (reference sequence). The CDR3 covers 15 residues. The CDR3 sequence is CASSSGRGSSYEQYF. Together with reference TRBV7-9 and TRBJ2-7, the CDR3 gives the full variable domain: DTGVSQNPRHKITKRGQNVTFRCDPISEHNRLYWYRQTLGQGPEFLTYFQNEAQLEKSRLLSDRFSAERPKGSFSTLEIQRTEQGDSAMYLCASSSGRGSSYEQYFGPGTRLTVT.

Here the CDR3 reads CASRPTGTAYTEAFF. This sequence joins TRBV6-1 and TRBJ1-1; TCRdb lists TRBD1, though no DNA is available to test this call. This CDR3 is built from 15 residues. The germline gives CDR1 MNHNS, CDR2 SASEGT.